This TCR beta chain was documented in a study of blood T cell repertoires in COVID-19. The germline CDR1 and CDR2 sequences are MNHEY and SVGAGI. Between the trimmed V and J ends, which lost 7 bases and 5 bases, there was a span of 14 bases. CDR3 length: 13 amino acids. This clone was detected only once. Original data processing: Estimation of nucleated cell counts was performed using reference gene primer amplification. The data were produced by immunoSEQ multiplex PCR, yet TCRdb's version contains in-frame clones alone and is incomplete. V and J calls and clone size follow that table, whereas D and trimming were derived from the DNA. The data show tens of thousands of clones, roughly 88% seen once.

Sequenced material: peripheral blood. The sequence was obtained from a human donor with active COVID-19. The donor label of this sample is uncertain. V is TRBV6-5 and J is TRBJ1-1, with D uncertain. The CDR3, as DNA: TGTGCCAGCATCAAACCCCCAGGAACTGAAGCTTTCTTT. It yields the protein CASIKPPGTEAFF.